The T cell receptor beta chain under discussion was sequenced for a study of OX40 agonist ivuxolimab in advanced cancers. Describing the broader study: Ivuxolimab was a fully human IgG2 agonistic monoclonal antibody targeting the costimulatory receptor OX40 (CD134). The dose-escalation cohort was roughly 80% male with a mean age of around 64 years, ranging from roughly 23 to 80. The paper reports the monotherapy dose-escalation portion (N of about 50 patients) of the phase I ivuxolimab trial. Intravenous ivuxolimab was administered to patients every 2 weeks at six dose levels: 0.01, 0.1, 0.3, 1.5, 3 and 10 mg/kg. The purpose of peripheral TCRbeta sequencing was to test whether ivuxolimab changed TCR sequence diversity and led to clonal T-cell expansion. Prior anti-PD-1, anti-PD-L1 or anti-CTLA-4 therapy was permitted, and 40% of dose-escalation patients had received checkpoint inhibitors. Among the roughly 52 dose-escalation patients, roughly 20 had hepatocellular carcinoma, some 15 melanoma, 9 renal cell carcinoma and 9 head and neck cancer. Partial responses occurred in three dose-escalation patients, of whom one had hepatocellular carcinoma and two had cutaneous melanoma.

CDR1 MNHNS and CDR2 SASEGT were looked up in the germline V gene. The germline V end is reduced by 6 bases and the J end by 11 bases; junction bases left unmatched: 10. The CDR3 numbers 12 residues from cysteine through phenylalanine. Only the CDR3 region is kept as DNA, spanning 36 bases read in frame from base 1. A word on this clone: Its antigen remains unidentified. No much larger clone exists at a distance of one base, and base qualities are not known.

Patients with a history of autoimmune disease or receiving systemic immunosuppression were excluded from the trial. Peripheral blood for TCR sequencing was collected from all dose cohorts at baseline, on cycle 4 day 1, and on cycle 7 day 1. Samples came from an open-label, multicenter, first-in-human phase I dose-escalation trial of ivuxolimab. Adults with locally advanced or metastatic melanoma, renal cell, hepatocellular, or head and neck squamous cell carcinoma were enrolled in the trial. Before TCR sequencing, CD4+ T cells and CD8+ T cells from peripheral blood were sorted into separate populations. For sequencing of the TCRbeta CDR3 region, genomic DNA was extracted from the sorted cells. The immunoSEQ Assay was used to sequence the TCRbeta CDR3 regions. TCRdb obtained this table from immuneACCESS and retained in-frame rearrangements with V and J assigned. These tables miss some clones; where compared with another copy, unresolved V genes account for less than half of the shortfall, and the remainder is unexplained. The sample includes 65,000 to 95,000 clones, with more than 80% observed a single time. Clones ranked in the top ten supply roughly 0.48% of the sample.

Points the paper makes about the study in general: Low levels of normalized T-cell clonal expansion were also shown by some nonresponding patients. Clonal expansion of both CD4+ and CD8+ blood T cells was observed from baseline to week 6 at doses 0.1 to 3.0 mg/kg. On average, CD8+ T cells showed more expanded clones than CD4+ T cells after ivuxolimab. Antigen specificity was not determined for the clonally expanded peripheral T cells. In the 0.1-3.0 mg/kg groups, partial responders had among the lowest normalized peripheral clonal expansion, particularly in CD8+ T cells.

The input for sequencing was CD4+ or CD8+ T cells sorted from blood, taken in a trial of the OX40 agonist ivuxolimab. The rearranged segments are TRBV6-1 and TRBJ2-7, with 7 bases in between that match TRBD2. The receptor comes from an adult with an advanced solid tumor such as melanoma, head and neck, liver or kidney cancer. The DNA sequence reads TGTGCCAGCAGCCCTAGCGGAACAGTGGAGTACTTC. This is translated as CASSPSGTVEYF.